This is a list of T cell receptor beta chains from one sample in a study of patients and donors after allogeneic stem cell transplantation. TCRdb re-derived calls from the RT-PCR reads in MiXCR, one entry per CDR3 protein. The sample has fewer than 250,000 distinct CDR3 sequences, 13% to 15% seen once; the top ten hold approximately 10%. The sample was blood, either unsorted or a sorted T cell fraction (not recorded which). The receptors come from a human donor who was either an allogeneic HSCT recipient or a stem cell or donor lymphocyte infusion donor (not recorded which). It is not recorded whose cells these are; they may come from a transplant donor. Each CDR3 is given with its conserved first and last residue. D genes are given only for firm matches. For some rows the clone size is stated as once, few or many, or as a class when expanded; others skip it.

TRBV12-3/TRBV12-4,many,.,TRBJ1-6,TGTGCCAGCAGTTTTCAACAGGGTAGTTCACCCCTCCACTTT,CASSFQQGSSPLHF
TRBV4-1,many,.,TRBJ1-1,TGCGCCAGCAGCCAAATGGAGGGAAGGGCTGAAGCTTTCTTT,CASSQMEGRAEAFF
TRBV24-1,few,.,TRBJ2-5,TGTGCCACCAGTGACACCACCAGGGCTCGGCAAGAGACCCAGTACTTC,CATSDTTRARQETQYF
TRBV5-4,many,.,TRBJ2-5,TGTGCCAGCAGCTCCCCAGAAGACGGACTAGAGACCCAGTACTTC,CASSSPEDGLETQYF
TRBV20-1,.,.,TRBJ2-3,TGCAGTGCTAGAGATCTGCTTGCCGGCCCCAGGACAGATACGCAGTATTTT,CSARDLLAGPRTDTQYF
TRBV20-1,few,.,TRBJ1-6,TGCAGTGCTAGAGATCAGGGCAAGTGGGATTCACCCCTCCACTTT,CSARDQGKWDSPLHF
TRBV20-1,.,.,TRBJ1-1,TGCGCCAGTCCCGGGTCAAAGAACACTGAAGCTTTCTTT,CASPGSKNTEAFF
TRBV7-2,.,TRBD2,TRBJ2-2,TGTGCCAGCAGCTTAGTTAGCGGGGGTAAAACCGGGGAGCTGTTTTTT,CASSLVSGGKTGELFF
TRBV5-1,.,TRBD2,TRBJ2-1,TGCGCCAGCAGCTTGGGCGGGAGCGGGAGGAGCAATGAGCAGTTCTTC,CASSLGGSGRSNEQFF
TRBV5-1,many,.,TRBJ2-1,TGCGCCAGCAGCTCGCTAGATCTAGCTCCCAATGAGCAGTTCTTC,CASSSLDLAPNEQFF
TRBV7-9,many,.,TRBJ1-1,TGTGCCAGCAGCGACTTGACGGAGAACACTGAAGCTTTCTTT,CASSDLTENTEAFF
TRBV7-3,.,.,TRBJ1-1,TGTGCCAGCAGCCAAAAAGGGTCCGGCACTGAAGCTTTCTTT,CASSQKGSGTEAFF
TRBV25-1,many,.,TRBJ2-1,TGTGCCAGCAGTGGCAGCGGCTCCTACAATGAGCAGTTCTTC,CASSGSGSYNEQFF
TRBV15,many,.,TRBJ1-2,TGTGCCACCAGCAGAGATGGTACGGGGGTTAACTATGGCTACACCTTC,CATSRDGTGVNYGYTF
TRBV20-1,.,TRBD1,TRBJ1-2,TGCAGTGCTCCACCCGGGACAGGGGAGATCGGGAACTATGGCTACACCTTC,CSAPPGTGEIGNYGYTF
TRBV7-2,many,TRBD1,TRBJ1-5,TGTGCCAGCAGCCCCGACAGGGGCCTTAGGGGCAATCAGCCCCAGCATTTT,CASSPDRGLRGNQPQHF
TRBV10-1,many,.,TRBJ2-5,TGCGCCAGCAGGGCAGGGGACCAAGAGACCCAGTACTTC,CASRAGDQETQYF
TRBV2,.,TRBD2,TRBJ2-7,TGTGCCAGCAGGGCAGCGGGGGCCACCTACGAGCAGTACTTC,CASRAAGATYEQYF
TRBV4-1,.,.,TRBJ2-1,TGCGCCAGCAGCCAGACCCTAGTTAGTGATGAGCAGTTCTTC,CASSQTLVSDEQFF
TRBV7-2,.,.,TRBJ1-6,TGTGCCAGCAGCCGCCGGGGGGCTTCACCCCTCCACTTT,CASSRRGASPLHF
TRBV5-1,.,TRBD2,TRBJ2-1,TGCGCCAGCAGCTTGGCCTCGCGGGGGGGGTTCAATGAGCAGTTCTTC,CASSLASRGGFNEQFF
TRBV7-9,.,TRBD2,TRBJ2-1,TGTGCCAGCAGCTCCAGGACTAGCGGTATTTACAATGAGCAGTTCTTC,CASSSRTSGIYNEQFF
TRBV7-6,.,.,TRBJ2-7,TGTGCCAGCAGCCGTCGTGAGGGAGAGCAGTACTTC,CASSRREGEQYF
TRBV6-2/TRBV6-3,few,.,TRBJ1-5,TGTGCCAGCAGTTACTCGACAGTAGGGTCGTCCAATCAGCCCCAGCATTTT,CASSYSTVGSSNQPQHF
TRBV6-4,few,TRBD1,TRBJ2-2,TGTGCCAGCAGTGATGATAACAGGGGAACCACCGGGGAGCTGTTTTTT,CASSDDNRGTTGELFF
TRBV20-1,.,.,TRBJ1-1,TGCAGTGCCAAAACCCCACACCTCGGGGGGACTGAAGCTTTCTTT,CSAKTPHLGGTEAFF
TRBV11-2,many,TRBD1,TRBJ2-1,TGTGCCAGCAGACTCGACAGGGGCCCCTACAATGAGCAGTTCTTC,CASRLDRGPYNEQFF
TRBV24-1,.,TRBD2,TRBJ2-5,TGTGCCACCAGTGACGGACTAGCGGGAGTCTTAGAGACCCAGTACTTC,CATSDGLAGVLETQYF
TRBV9,many,TRBD1,TRBJ1-3,TGTGCCAGCAGGCAGGGGGCAAGCTCTGGAAACACCATATATTTT,CASRQGASSGNTIYF
TRBV15,many,TRBD2,TRBJ2-1,TGTGCCACCAGCAGAGGCGGGGGGGTGTACAATGAGCAGTTCTTC,CATSRGGGVYNEQFF
TRBV27,few,.,TRBJ1-6,TGTGCCAGCAGCTCCGAGGGAAATCCGAGCTCCTATAATTCACCCCTCCACTTT,CASSSEGNPSSYNSPLHF
TRBV20-1,few,.,TRBJ1-2,TGCAGTGCTAGAGTAGGGCAGGCGACAAGCTATGGCTACACCTTC,CSARVGQATSYGYTF
TRBV20-1,.,TRBD1,TRBJ2-7,TGCAGTGTCCCCGGACAGGCCGACGAGCAGTACTTC,CSVPGQADEQYF
TRBV10-3,few,TRBD2,TRBJ2-7,TGTGCCATCAGTGTGGTAAGCGGGAGCCCCTACGAGCAGTACTTC,CAISVVSGSPYEQYF
TRBV7-9,few,.,TRBJ1-1,TGTGCCAGCAGCTTAATGGGGATCGGCACTGAAGCTTTCTTT,CASSLMGIGTEAFF
TRBV5-1,many,TRBD1,TRBJ1-1,TGCGCCAGCAGCTGGACAGGGGGGATCACTGAAGCTTTCTTT,CASSWTGGITEAFF
TRBV24-1,once,.,TRBJ1-5,TGTGCCACCAGTGGACAGGCAATAAATCAGCCCCAGCATTTT,CATSGQAINQPQHF
TRBV12-3/TRBV12-4,many,.,TRBJ1-6,TGTGCCAGTCAGAAGGGGGGCGCAAATTCACCCCTCCACTTT,CASQKGGANSPLHF
TRBV2,few,.,TRBJ1-2,TGTGCCAGCATGGGGGTGAACTATGGCTACACCTTC,CASMGVNYGYTF
TRBV20-1,few,.,TRBJ2-5,TGCAGTGCTAGAGATGGGGGAGCGACCCAAGAGACCCAGTACTTC,CSARDGGATQETQYF
TRBV12-3/TRBV12-4,many,.,TRBJ1-5,TGTGCCAGCTCCCTGGGTAGCAATCAGCCCCAGCATTTT,CASSLGSNQPQHF
TRBV20-1,few,TRBD2,TRBJ2-5,TGCAGTGCTAGACCGCTAGCGGGATTCCAAGAGACCCAGTACTTC,CSARPLAGFQETQYF
TRBV20-1,few,TRBD2,TRBJ2-5,TGCAGTGCTAGGGGGAAGGGTAGCGGGCCCTACCAAGAGACCCAGTACTTC,CSARGKGSGPYQETQYF
TRBV12-3/TRBV12-4,many,.,TRBJ2-7,TGTGCCAGCTCTCCGACGGGCTCATATTACGAGCAGTACTTC,CASSPTGSYYEQYF
TRBV14,few,.,TRBJ1-3,TGTGCCAGCAGCCAACTGGACAGTCCTGGAAACACCATATATTTT,CASSQLDSPGNTIYF
TRBV30,few,TRBD1,TRBJ1-1,TGTGCCTGGAGAGAGGACAGGGAGGAGGCTTTCTTT,CAWREDREEAFF
TRBV5-5,few,.,TRBJ1-2,TGTGCCAGCAGCTTGGTCATAGGGGGGGCCTATGGCTACACCTTC,CASSLVIGGAYGYTF
TRBV20-1,few,TRBD2,TRBJ2-1,TGCAGTGCTAGAGATAGGGCTAGCGGGAGTGGTCACAATGAGCAGTTCTTC,CSARDRASGSGHNEQFF
TRBV10-3,many,.,TRBJ2-3,TGTGCCATCAGTGCGAACGGGCATTCCAGCACAGATACGCAGTATTTT,CAISANGHSSTDTQYF
TRBV29-1,.,.,TRBJ1-2,TGCAGCGTTGGGGCGGCGCGTGGCTATGGCTACACCTTC,CSVGAARGYGYTF
TRBV15,.,TRBD1,TRBJ2-3,TGTGCCACCAGCCGAAAGACGACAGGGAGCACAGATACGCAGTATTTT,CATSRKTTGSTDTQYF
TRBV7-3,few,.,TRBJ2-1,TGTGCCAGCAGCAAAACTAGCATGGGTGAGCAGTTCTTC,CASSKTSMGEQFF
TRBV5-1,few,TRBD2,TRBJ2-7,TGCGCCAGCAGCTTGGTGATGGGAGGGCCGTCGTGGCAGTACTTC,CASSLVMGGPSWQYF